A selection of T cell receptor beta chains follows, all from one sample in a study of T cell changes during pregnancy in multiple sclerosis. Measured with immunoSEQ multiplex PCR; TCRdb has only the in-frame clones, and not every one. Found here are more than 65,000 clones, roughly 96% of them singletons; the top ten hold 0.85% to 1.2%. The sample in question was peripheral blood, obtained in the second trimester of pregnancy. These receptors all come from a female donor with multiple sclerosis, enrolled in a pregnancy study. Both conserved end residues are part of each CDR3. The D gene is left open where the match is weak. Some rows have no size entry. The others give once, few or many, or a class for an expanded clone.

-	TRBV5-6	TRBJ1-3	-	CASSSRTAYFSGNTIYF	TGTGCCAGCAGCTCGCGGACAGCGTACTTCTCTGGAAACACCATATATTTT
-	TRBV28	TRBJ1-5	TRBD1	CASSTFGRGRQPQHF	TGTGCCAGCAGTACCTTTGGCAGGGGGAGGCAGCCCCAGCATTTT
-	TRBV27	TRBJ2-2	-	CASRGWGLGELFF	TGTGCCAGCCGAGGATGGGGGCTCGGGGAGCTGTTTTTT
-	TRBV18	TRBJ2-1	-	CASSPRRGPGDNEQFF	TGTGCCAGCTCACCACGAAGAGGGCCAGGCGACAATGAGCAGTTCTTC
-	TRBV7-9	TRBJ1-1	TRBD1	CASSLDRGLSGVMNTEAFF	TGTGCCAGCAGCCTCGACAGGGGGCTCTCGGGGGTTATGAACACTGAAGCTTTCTTT
-	TRBV9	TRBJ2-2	TRBD1	CASSVATGQGADGELFF	TGTGCCAGCAGCGTAGCAACAGGACAGGGGGCTGACGGGGAGCTGTTTTTT
-	TRBV29-1	TRBJ2-3	-	CSVDRALDTQYF	TGCAGCGTTGACAGGGCTCTGGATACGCAGTATTTT
-	TRBV5-6	TRBJ1-4	-	CASSFQEKLFF	TGTGCCAGCAGCTTTCAGGAAAAACTGTTTTTT
-	TRBV9	TRBJ2-1	TRBD2	CASSASGSGFYNEQFF	TGTGCCAGCAGCGCAAGCGGGAGTGGTTTCTACAATGAGCAGTTCTTC
-	TRBV5-1	TRBJ2-3	-	CASSSRLDTDTQYF	TGCGCCAGCAGCTCACGACTAGATACAGATACGCAGTATTTT
-	TRBV4-1	TRBJ2-7	TRBD1	CASSRQGQGAAYEQYF	TGCGCCAGCAGCCGACAGGGACAGGGGGCTGCCTACGAGCAGTACTTC
-	TRBV9	TRBJ2-5	TRBD2	CASSPGTSGSQETQYF	TGTGCCAGCAGCCCGGGGACTAGCGGGAGCCAAGAGACCCAGTACTTC
-	TRBV4-1	TRBJ2-3	TRBD2	CASSLQAAGGTDTQYF	TGCGCCAGCAGCCTTCAGGCAGCGGGAGGGACAGATACGCAGTATTTT
-	TRBV9	TRBJ2-1	TRBD2	CASSVRREKDEQFF	TGTGCCAGCAGCGTCAGGCGGGAGAAGGATGAGCAGTTCTTC
-	TRBV11-3	TRBJ2-5	-	CASSGDSGQETQYF	TGTGCCAGCTCTGGGGATTCGGGACAAGAGACCCAGTACTTC
-	TRBV10-3	TRBJ2-1	TRBD2	CAISLLAAYNEQFF	TGTGCCATCAGTTTACTAGCGGCATACAATGAGCAGTTCTTC
-	TRBV5-6	TRBJ1-2	TRBD1	CASSHNPSTGYGYTF	TGTGCCAGCAGCCACAACCCATCGACAGGGTATGGCTACACCTTC
once	TRBV11-2	TRBJ2-3	TRBD2	CASSTTLAGSPRNTQYF	TGTGCCAGCAGCACAACGTTAGCGGGATCCCCTCGTAATACGCAGTATTTT